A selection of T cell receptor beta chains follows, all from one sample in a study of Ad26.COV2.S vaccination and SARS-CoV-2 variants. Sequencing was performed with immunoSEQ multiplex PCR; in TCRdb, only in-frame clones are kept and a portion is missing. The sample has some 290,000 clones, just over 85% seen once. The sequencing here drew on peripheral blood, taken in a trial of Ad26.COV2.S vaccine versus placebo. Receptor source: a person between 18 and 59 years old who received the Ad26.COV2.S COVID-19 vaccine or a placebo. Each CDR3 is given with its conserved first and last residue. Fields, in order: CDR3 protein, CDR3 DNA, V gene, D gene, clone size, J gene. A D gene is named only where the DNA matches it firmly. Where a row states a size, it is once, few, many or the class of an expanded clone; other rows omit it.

CASSRGGSYEQYF,TGTGCCAGCAGCAGGGGGGGCTCCTACGAGCAGTACTTC,TRBV11-2,-,-,TRBJ2-7
CASSPQPYTEAFF,TGTGCCAGCTCACCGCAACCATACACTGAAGCTTTCTTT,TRBV18,-,-,TRBJ1-1
CASSHVRGGKRATNEKLFF,TGTGCCAGCAGCCACGTAAGAGGGGGTAAGAGGGCAACTAATGAAAAACTGTTTTTT,TRBV4-2,-,-,TRBJ1-4
CASSRETGNYGYTF,TGTGCCAGCAGCCGGGAGACAGGGAACTATGGCTACACCTTC,TRBV3-1/TRBV3-2,TRBD1,-,TRBJ1-2
CASSRKGGSSYNEQFF,TGTGCCAGCAGTCGTAAAGGGGGAAGCTCCTACAATGAGCAGTTCTTC,TRBV2,-,-,TRBJ2-1
CASSPGTGPSYGYTF,TGTGCCAGCTCACCAGGGACAGGGCCGAGCTATGGCTACACCTTC,TRBV18,TRBD1,-,TRBJ1-2
CASSYYSGALNQYNEQFF,TGCGCCAGCAGCTACTACTCAGGGGCCCTCAATCAATACAATGAGCAGTTCTTC,TRBV5-1,-,-,TRBJ2-1
CSASNTDRGRRAEAFF,TGCAGTGCTAGTAATACAGACAGGGGGCGCAGGGCTGAAGCTTTCTTT,TRBV20-1,TRBD1,-,TRBJ1-1
CASSRDRLNTGELFF,TGTGCCAGCAGTCGGGACAGACTAAATACCGGGGAGCTGTTTTTT,TRBV6-5,TRBD1,-,TRBJ2-2
CASRNHPEGQPQHF,TGTGCCAGTAGGAACCACCCGGAGGGTCAGCCCCAGCATTTT,TRBV19,-,-,TRBJ1-5
CAISTDMGGSVSYNEQFF,TGTGCCATCAGTACCGATATGGGGGGATCTGTCTCCTACAATGAGCAGTTCTTC,TRBV10-3,-,-,TRBJ2-1
CASRLTGDPYEQYF,TGTGCCAGCAGGCTGACAGGGGATCCCTACGAGCAGTACTTC,TRBV2,TRBD1,-,TRBJ2-7
CASSEYWTSEYTF,TGTGCCAGCAGTGAATATTGGACGAGCGAGTACACCTTC,TRBV25-1,-,-,TRBJ1-2
CASSYTGGGYTF,TGTGCCAGCAGTTACACAGGCGGCGGCTACACCTTC,TRBV6-5,-,-,TRBJ1-2
CASSLGTEQFF,TGTGCCAGCAGCTTGGGCACAGAGCAGTTCTTC,TRBV7-3,-,-,TRBJ2-1
CASSLRTISNTEAFF,TGTGCCAGCAGCTTGAGGACAATCTCGAACACTGAAGCTTTCTTT,TRBV5-4,-,-,TRBJ1-1
CASRAGSFSSYEQYF,TGTGCCAGCAGGGCCGGGTCCTTCAGCTCCTACGAGCAGTACTTC,TRBV2,-,-,TRBJ2-7
CASKVRNQETQYF,TGCGCCAGCAAGGTAAGAAACCAAGAGACCCAGTACTTC,TRBV10-1,-,-,TRBJ2-5
CASSSTDNTEAFF,TGTGCCAGCAGTTCGACAGATAACACTGAAGCTTTCTTT,TRBV6-5,-,-,TRBJ1-1
CAGTGRGGTEAFF,TGTGCCGGGACAGGACGAGGGGGCACTGAAGCTTTCTTT,TRBV30,TRBD1,-,TRBJ1-1
CASSLAVGPDTQYF,TGTGCCAGCAGCTTGGCTGTGGGCCCAGATACGCAGTATTTT,TRBV5-4,-,-,TRBJ2-3
CASSSWGGKQETQYF,TGTGCCAGCAGCTCCTGGGGAGGCAAGCAAGAGACCCAGTACTTC,TRBV7-9,-,-,TRBJ2-5
CASSGTGGDVDTEAFF,TGTGCCAGCAGTGGGACAGGGGGCGATGTGGACACTGAAGCTTTCTTT,TRBV6-6,TRBD1,once,TRBJ1-1
CASSPRQNTEAFF,TGTGCCAGCTCACCGCGGCAGAACACTGAAGCTTTCTTT,TRBV18,-,-,TRBJ1-1
CASSLRYSSNQPQHF,TGTGCCAGCAGCCTAAGGTACAGCAGCAATCAGCCCCAGCATTTT,TRBV6-5,-,-,TRBJ1-5
CASSLVPLDLRGQPQHF,TGCGCCAGCAGCTTGGTCCCCCTAGACCTTAGGGGTCAGCCCCAGCATTTT,TRBV5-1,-,-,TRBJ1-5
CASSLVSSGQFF,TGTGCCAGCAGCTTAGTATCGAGCGGGCAGTTCTTC,TRBV11-2,-,once,TRBJ2-1
CASSPRGMNTEAFF,TGTGCCAGCAGCCCGAGGGGGATGAACACTGAAGCTTTCTTT,TRBV5-8,-,many,TRBJ1-1
CASSTDRVLRTEAFF,TGCGCCAGCAGCACCGACAGGGTGTTGAGGACTGAAGCTTTCTTT,TRBV5-1,TRBD1,once,TRBJ1-1
CASSEGAKEPQHF,TGTGCCAGCAGTGAGGGGGCGAAGGAGCCCCAGCATTTT,TRBV6-1,-,-,TRBJ1-5
CSASVGGGSYYEQYF,TGCAGTGCTAGTGTCGGAGGGGGATCTTACTACGAGCAGTACTTC,TRBV20-1,-,-,TRBJ2-7
CSASHRGSTGNTIYF,TGCAGTGCTAGTCATAGGGGGAGTACTGGAAACACCATATATTTT,TRBV20-1,-,-,TRBJ1-3
CASSLGRGGETQYF,TGTGCCAGCAGCTTAGGGCGGGGTGGGGAGACCCAGTACTTC,TRBV7-2,-,-,TRBJ2-5
CASSGFQGADGYTF,TGTGCCAGCAGCGGGTTTCAGGGGGCGGACGGCTACACCTTC,TRBV3-1/TRBV3-2,TRBD1,few,TRBJ1-2
CATSRDAGHRLYEQYF,TGTGCCACCAGCAGAGATGCGGGACATAGGCTCTACGAGCAGTACTTC,TRBV15,-,-,TRBJ2-7
CASSSRGRQVHEQYF,TGTGCCAGCAGCTCGCGAGGTCGGCAGGTTCACGAGCAGTACTTC,TRBV7-8,-,-,TRBJ2-7
CASSRDRNSPLHF,TGTGCCAGCAGTCGGGACAGAAATTCACCCCTCCACTTT,TRBV6-4,TRBD1,-,TRBJ1-6
CASSPPTREAAFF,TGTGCCAGCAGTCCCCCCACGCGGGAGGCAGCTTTCTTT,TRBV12-3/TRBV12-4,-,-,TRBJ1-1
CASRGGNYGYTF,TGTGCCTCTCGGGGAGGGAACTATGGCTACACCTTC,TRBV2,-,-,TRBJ1-2
CSVLTGSSYEQYF,TGCAGCGTGTTGACAGGGTCCTCCTACGAGCAGTACTTC,TRBV29-1,TRBD1,few,TRBJ2-7